Sequencing of this T cell receptor (beta chain) was carried out in a study of CD8 T cells in ankylosing spondylitis. Of note for this clonotype: Its target is unknown.

Trimming cost V 5 bases and J 4 bases; bases outside gene matches: 10. This CDR3 has 15 amino acids. Germline-derived CDR1 and CDR2 are MNHNS and SASEGT. General study findings and limits: Blood from ankylosing spondylitis patients appeared to carry a characteristic roughly eight-variant TCR beta motif.

Using its own MiXCR run on the 5' RACE reads, TCRdb lists one record per CDR3 protein. The sample holds fewer than 550,000 distinct CDR3 sequences, approximately 5% seen once. The genes are TRBV6-1 and TRBJ2-5; TRBD1 agrees at 7 bases. This clonotype was sampled from a male donor with ankylosing spondylitis. The sequenced material came from blood, either unsorted or a sorted T cell fraction (not recorded which). This chain's CDR3 is CASSRSGGRRETQYF. CDR3 nucleotide sequence: TGTGCCAGCAGTCGTTCAGGGGGACGGAGAGAGACCCAGTACTTC.